The clone carrying this T cell receptor beta chain came up a few times. Its antigen is undetermined. This sample was included in a study of cytomegalovirus exposure and HLA in healthy donors. The V gene's germline CDR1 is LGHNA and CDR2 YNFKEQ. J gave up 7 bases and V 4 bases, and 13 bases lay outside the gene matches. The length of the CDR3 is 16 residues. Whole-study results and caveats: Listed as cytomegalovirus-associated were 164 TCR beta chains. In a later analysis, HLA-associated TCR beta chains were more clonally expanded than equally common others.

With 60 Vbeta and 13 Jbeta primers, the PCR was carried out. Measured with immunoSEQ multiplex PCR; TCRdb has only the in-frame clones, and not every one. The sample contains about 110,000 clones, 13% to 15% of which appear only once. This chain joins TRBV4-2 and TRBJ2-3; TRBD2 agrees at 8 bases. Material for sequencing was PBMCs. The origin of this receptor is a female donor in good health and CMV-seronegative. CDR3 amino acids: CASSRTGTRDENTQYF. CDR3 nucleotides: TGTGCCAGCAGCCGCACCGGGACTAGAGACGAGAATACGCAGTATTTT.